The source of this T cell receptor (beta chain) is a study of human T cells and chemical hapten exposure. At the level of the study: Small pooled library volume differences chiefly drove per-sample TCR yield variation. Study-wide points: Sensitization with DPC brought no change to TCRs above 1 in 1000 in frequency.

Germline V gene data show CDR1 as SGHDN and CDR2 as FVKESK. The V end lost 4 bases, the J end lost 1 base, and 8 bases lay between the germline ends. The CDR3 extends over 14 amino acids. Total RNA came from unfractionated whole blood. In this sample, this clonotype turned up many times. The antigen is unknown. Attachment of unique molecular identifiers to individual cDNA molecules was performed in the library. Per the authors' pipeline: The median was roughly 100,000 TCRs per sample, ranging 23,224 to 690,600. Each CDR3 protein is one row after TCRdb ran MiXCR on the reads. TCRdb, not the authors, supplied the V and J calls. This table holds about 120,000 distinct CDR3 sequences, roughly 8.5% found once.

This receptor was obtained from a human donor in good health. Some clones in this sample may be carry-over from other donors' samples. V usage is TRBV14 and J usage is TRBJ1-3; TRBD1 might be the D (5 bases). The source material was whole blood. The CDR3, as DNA: TGTGCCAGCAGCCGAGACAGTTCTGGAAACACCATATATTTT. Its protein product is CASSRDSSGNTIYF.